This T cell receptor beta chain derives from a study of neurological immune-mediated disorders. The study's findings and limits: Patients with HTLV-1-associated myelopathy showed the most TCR clonal expansion. Those with multiple sclerosis showed the least, falling below healthy controls.

In this sample, this clonotype turned up many times. Its antigen is unknown. Looked up from germline, CDR1 is MNHEY and CDR2 is SVGAGI. The CDR3 length is 15 residues. Trimming cost V 0 bases and J 6 bases, with 9 bases left between them. 5'RACE generated cDNA with 10-nucleotide random UMIs. The output of every sequencing run, over 180 million TCR-beta sequences, came from 15-18 subjects. TCRdb re-called the 5' RACE reads with MiXCR, one entry per CDR3 protein. The sample holds fewer than 45,000 distinct CDR3 sequences, less than 8.5% seen once. This sequence joins TRBV6-5 and TRBJ1-6; no clear D gene. Sequenced: PBMCs. This TCR was sampled from a woman between 40 and 55 years old in good health. The CDR3, as DNA: TGTGCCAGCAGTTACTCGAGCAGAACTAATTCACCCCTCCACTTT. Translation gives CASSYSSRTNSPLHF.